Shown below are 30 T cell receptor beta chains from a single sample sequenced in a study of blood T cell repertoires in COVID-19. Clones were read by immunoSEQ multiplex PCR, and TCRdb kept only the in-frame ones, dropping some. This table holds tens of thousands of clones, 80% to 95% found once. Sequencing used peripheral blood. These receptors were collected from a human donor in a cohort sampled during active COVID-19.

The chain recombines TRBV30 with TRBJ2-7; D is possibly TRBD2 (6 bases). Between the trimmed V and J ends, which lost 2 bases and 7 bases, there was a span of 12 bases. This CDR3 contains 12 residues. Germline V gene data show CDR1 as GTSNPN and CDR2 as SVGIG (reference sequence). The CDR3 sequence: CAWSPMAGEQYF. In DNA form, the CDR3 reads TGTGCCTGGAGTCCCATGGCGGGGGAGCAGTACTTC.

In this sample, this clone turned up a few times. The V and J genes are TRBV30 and TRBJ1-3; no clear D. Germline V lookup: CDR1 GTSNPN, CDR2 SVGIG (reference sequence). The CDR3 covers 13 residues. Between the trimmed V and J ends, which lost 1 base and 0 bases, there was a span of 4 bases. The CDR3 nucleotides are TGTGCCTGGAGTGGAGTCTCTGGAAACACCATATATTTT. It translates to CAWSGVSGNTIYF.

The chain links TRBV5-4 to TRBJ2-7, with 9 bases matching TRBD2. Trimming at V came to 4 bases and at J to 8 bases, leaving 4 bases not matched to a gene. Germline assignment: CDR1 SGHNT and CDR2 YYREEE (reference sequence). The length of the CDR3 is 12 residues. The CDR3 protein is CASSRGTSQQYF. CDR3 sequence (DNA): TGTGCCAGCAGCCGCGGGACTAGCCAGCAGTACTTC.

The rearrangement links TRBV5-5 to TRBJ1-2; D is unresolved. With 1 base removed from V and 4 bases from J, the gap between germline ends came to 14 bases. Germline CDR1 and CDR2: SGHKS and YYEKEE (reference sequence). The CDR3 contains 15 residues. The CDR3 region is CASSLTRYSGYGYTF. The CDR3 coding sequence is TGTGCCAGCAGCTTGACAAGGTACAGCGGCTATGGCTACACCTTC.

The chain recombines TRBV9 with TRBJ2-2; D perhaps matches TRBD1 (5 bases). CDR3 size: 15 residues. The V gene lost 4 bases and the J gene lost 5 bases, with 15 bases spanning the gap. CDR1 and CDR2 from the germline V gene are SGDLS and YYNGEE. The DNA of the CDR3 is TGTGCCAGCAGCCCTCTGCAGGGCGGAACCGGGGAGCTGTTTTTT. This gives the protein CASSPLQGGTGELFF.

This sequence joins TRBV5-5 and TRBJ2-7; D call uncertain. Germline lookup yields CDR1 SGHKS and CDR2 YYEKEE (reference sequence). The ends were cut back, 5 bases at V and 1 base at J, with 13 bases in the middle. CDR3 size: 14 residues. CDR3 DNA sequence: TGTGCCAGCAGTTCGGGTCTGACGTCCTACGAGCAGTACTTC. Its translation: CASSSGLTSYEQYF.

The rearrangement uses TRBV19 and TRBJ1-4; 7 bases agree with TRBD1. The V gene end was trimmed by 5 bases and the J gene end by 8 bases; junction bases not matched to a gene: 11. The germline V gene encodes CDR1 LNHDA and CDR2 SQIVND (reference sequence). CDR3 length: 15 residues. CDR3 sequence (DNA): TGTGCCAGTAGTCCCTTAGACAGGGCGAAGGAAAAACTGTTTTTT. Translation gives CASSPLDRAKEKLFF.

V usage is TRBV11-2 and J usage is TRBJ2-1; tentative D call: TRBD2 (5 bases). V lost 1 base, J lost 7 bases, and 5 bases lay in between. Germline V gene lookup returns CDR1 SGHAT and CDR2 FQNNGV. The CDR3 covers 12 residues. In DNA, the CDR3 is TGTGCCAGCAGCTTAGCGGGGAATGAGCAGTTCTTC. Amino acids: CASSLAGNEQFF. The whole variable domain, filled in from reference TRBV11-2 and TRBJ2-1, reads EAGVAQSPRYKIIEKRQSVAFWCNPISGHATLYWYQQILGQGPKLLIQFQNNGVVDDSQLPKDRFSAERLKGVDSTLKIQPAKLEDSAVYLCASSLAGNEQFFGPGTRLTVL.

The chain recombines TRBV19 with TRBJ2-3; TRBD1 might be the D (6 bases). Per the germline V gene, CDR1 is LNHDA and CDR2 is SQIVND (reference sequence). The CDR3 length is 14 residues. V shed 3 bases and J shed 5 bases, with 12 bases lying between them. The CDR3 sequence is CASSITGTRDTQYF. The CDR3 bases are TGTGCCAGTAGTATTACGGGGACACGAGATACGCAGTATTTT.

This clone appeared a single time. The V gene is TRBV5-1, the J gene TRBJ2-7; 10 bases match TRBD2. Germline-derived CDR1 and CDR2 are SGHRS and YFSETQ. The ends lost 5 bases at V and 0 bases at J; junction bases unmatched: 5. The CDR3 length is 15 residues. The chain's CDR3 is CASSIAGGHSYEQYF. Here the CDR3 DNA reads TGCGCCAGCAGTATAGCGGGGGGTCACTCCTACGAGCAGTACTTC.

The V call is TRBV3-1 (or the pseudogene TRBV3-2), the J call TRBJ2-1; D unclear. The CDR3 contains 16 residues. CDR1 is LGHDT and CDR2 is YNNKEL in the germline V gene (reference sequence). V was shortened by 0 bases and J by 10 bases, with 19 bases between the two germline ends. CDR3 DNA: TGTGCCAGCAGCCAAGATAGGAGTTTCCGCCGAACCGAGCAGTTCTTC. Translating gives CASSQDRSFRRTEQFF.

This clone has more than one count but fewer than ten. This chain links TRBV20-1 with TRBJ1-1; D possibly corresponds to TRBD1 (6 bases). The length of the CDR3 is 11 residues. The V end was cut by 2 bases, the J end by 8 bases, with 9 bases between. Germline V gives CDR1 DFQATT, CDR2 SNEGSKA (reference sequence). Here the CDR3 reads CSARYDREAFF. CDR3 in DNA: TGCAGTGCTAGATACGACAGGGAAGCTTTCTTT.

The chain is built from TRBV6-5 and TRBJ1-3, with D tentatively TRBD1 (5 bases). This CDR3 is built from 11 residues. Germline loops: CDR1 MNHEY, CDR2 SVGAGI. V dropped 11 bases and J dropped 3 bases, with 8 bases sitting between them. The CDR3: CAAGLGNTIYF. For the CDR3, the DNA is TGTGCCGCAGGGCTTGGAAACACCATATATTTT.

The chain couples TRBV2 to TRBJ1-1; D call uncertain. Germline V gene data show CDR1 as SNHLY and CDR2 as FYNNEI. The CDR3 sequence is 12 residues long. V was pared by 8 bases and J by 3 bases, with 10 bases between. The CDR3 loop is CASAGEDTEAFF. CDR3 nucleotide sequence: TGTGCCAGCGCCGGGGAAGACACTGAAGCTTTCTTT. Full variable domain (missing parts from reference TRBV2 and TRBJ1-1): EPEVTQTPSHQVTQMGQEVILRCVPISNHLYFYWYRQILGQKVEFLVSFYNNEISEKSEIFDDQFSVERPDGSNFTLKIRSTKLEDSAMYFCASAGEDTEAFFGQGTRLTVV.

The CDR3: CASTRDSTNTGELFF. The CDR3 DNA follows: TGTGCCAGCACCCGGGACTCAACGAACACCGGGGAGCTGTTTTTT. The chain is built from TRBV25-1 and TRBJ2-2; a weak D match, TRBD2 (6 bases). The CDR3 loop spans 15 amino acids. The germline V and J ends were trimmed by 7 bases and 0 bases, with 12 bases remaining between them. Looked up from germline, CDR1 is MGHDK and CDR2 is SYGVNS.

The genes are TRBV7-6 and TRBJ2-1; 14 bases align to TRBD2. Looked up from germline, CDR1 is SGHVS and CDR2 is FNYEAQ. The CDR3 runs to 19 residues. After removal of 1 base from V and 0 bases from J, the junction contained 5 bases not matched to a gene. The CDR3, as DNA: TGTGCCAGCAGCTTAGGACTAGCGGGGGGGCTCACCTCCTACAATGAGCAGTTCTTC. Amino acid sequence: CASSLGLAGGLTSYNEQFF.

The CDR3 DNA follows: TGTGCCAGCAGCCCCTTGAGGGGGCTCTACGAGCAGTACTTC. This encodes CASSPLRGLYEQYF. V gene TRBV11-2 combines with J gene TRBJ2-7; 7 nucleotides agree with TRBD1. The CDR3 sequence is 14 residues long. V shed 5 bases and J 3 bases; nucleotides not matched to a gene: 7. Germline V gene lookup returns CDR1 SGHAT and CDR2 FQNNGV.

This clone was detected a few times. The V call is TRBV11-3, the J call TRBJ1-1; 9 bases align to TRBD1. This CDR3 region has 17 residues. V trimming: 5 bases; J trimming: 0 bases; junction bases outside the gene matches: 10. The germline V gene has CDR1 SGHNT and CDR2 YENEEA. CDR3 residues: CASSPEQGALMNTEAFF. The CDR3 nucleotides are TGTGCCAGCAGCCCCGAACAGGGGGCGCTTATGAACACTGAAGCTTTCTTT.

The chain carries TRBV5-1 and TRBJ2-1; 9 bases agree with TRBD1. Germline lookup yields CDR1 SGHRS and CDR2 YFSETQ. The CDR3 is 16 amino acids. Trimming at V came to 0 bases and at J to 6 bases, leaving 7 bases not matched to a gene. The CDR3 region is CASSLEGTGWANEQFF. CDR3 DNA sequence: TGCGCCAGCAGCTTGGAAGGGACAGGGTGGGCCAATGAGCAGTTCTTC.

The V and J genes are TRBV3-1 (or the pseudogene TRBV3-2) and TRBJ1-5; D is unresolved. Germline loops: CDR1 LGHDT, CDR2 YNNKEL (reference sequence). The CDR3 covers 14 residues. Trimming took 0 bases from V and 3 from J, leaving 6 bases between them. Written as DNA, the CDR3 is TGTGCCAGCAGCCAAGATAATCTCAATCAGCCCCAGCATTTT. Its protein product is CASSQDNLNQPQHF.

The genes are TRBV27 and TRBJ2-2, with 11 positions matching TRBD1. The germline V gene has CDR1 MNHEY and CDR2 SMNVEV (reference sequence). V dropped 8 bases and J dropped 8; count of bases not matched to a gene: 10. This CDR3 has 15 amino acids. Here the CDR3 reads CASGLGQGALGELFF. For the CDR3, the DNA is TGTGCCAGCGGCCTTGGACAGGGGGCACTGGGGGAGCTGTTTTTT.

This clone was recorded only once. This chain connects TRBV5-1 to TRBJ2-2; possibly TRBD2 for D (6 bases). Germline lookup yields CDR1 SGHRS and CDR2 YFSETQ. V shed 6 bases and J shed 0 bases, with 15 bases lying between them. CDR3 length equals 16 residues. The CDR3 DNA sequence: TGCGCCAGCAAGGATGCTCGCGGGGCGAACACCGGGGAGCTGTTTTTT. Its translation: CASKDARGANTGELFF.

The chain links TRBV7-2 to TRBJ1-5; the D is unclear. This CDR3 has 16 amino acids. Germline V lookup: CDR1 SGHTA, CDR2 FQGNSA. Trimming took 1 base from V and 4 from J, leaving 14 bases between them. The CDR3 protein is CASSLGAVLKNQPQHF. In nucleotides, the CDR3 is TGTGCCAGCAGCTTAGGGGCAGTACTGAAAAATCAGCCCCAGCATTTT.

The chain is built from TRBV10-3 and TRBJ2-5, with 9 bases that match TRBD1. The CDR3 loop spans 14 amino acids. V lost 6 bases to trimming and J lost 5 bases; unmatched junction nucleotides: 7. CDR1 is ENHRY and CDR2 is SYGVKD in the germline V gene. In DNA, the CDR3 is TGTGCCATCAGATCGGGACAGGGAGGGGAGACCCAGTACTTC. Translation gives CAIRSGQGGETQYF.

V is TRBV5-8 and J is TRBJ2-7, with TRBD1 identical over 7 bases. The CDR3 sequence is 16 residues long. Germline values: CDR1 SGHTS, CDR2 YDEGEE. V shed 4 bases and J 3 bases; nucleotides not matched to a gene: 13. The CDR3: CASSVTGTDSYYEQYF. The DNA of the CDR3 is TGTGCCAGCAGCGTAACCGGGACAGACTCCTACTACGAGCAGTACTTC.

The rearrangement joins TRBV9 to TRBJ2-3, with a tentative D call TRBD2 (6 bases). V lost 4 bases and J lost 1, with 13 bases in between. From germline, CDR1 is SGDLS and CDR2 YYNGEE. The CDR3 runs 15 residues. CDR3 coding DNA: TGTGCCAGCAGCACCCGACTAGACCGCACAGATACGCAGTATTTT. Translated, it gives CASSTRLDRTDTQYF.

This chain joins TRBV19 and TRBJ1-5; D remains ambiguous. The CDR3 covers 13 residues. The germline CDR1 and CDR2 sequences are LNHDA and SQIVND (reference sequence). Deletions cut 1 base from V and 6 bases from J, with 7 bases between. In DNA, the CDR3 is TGTGCCAGTAGTATAGGCCTTAGTCAGCCCCAGCATTTT. Translation: CASSIGLSQPQHF. Looking up the rest from reference TRBV19 and TRBJ1-5 gives the full variable domain: DGGITQSPKYLFRKEGQNVTLSCEQNLNHDAMYWYRQDPGQGLRLIYYSQIVNDFQKGDIAEGYSVSREKKESFPLTVTSAQKNPTAFYLCASSIGLSQPQHFGDGTRLSIL.

V is TRBV4-1 and J is TRBJ2-1; 7 bases align to TRBD2. CDR1 is MGHRA and CDR2 is YSYEKL in the germline V gene. The CDR3 runs to 16 residues. J lost 2 bases, V lost 0 bases, and 4 bases had no gene match. CDR3 loop: CASSQDGGGTYNEQFF. The DNA of the CDR3 is TGCGCCAGCAGCCAAGATGGCGGGGGTACCTACAATGAGCAGTTCTTC.

The chain recombines TRBV30 with TRBJ1-4; 7 bases are shared with TRBD1. V lost 1 base to trimming and J lost 0 bases; unmatched junction nucleotides: 5. The CDR3 runs 16 residues. CDR1 is GTSNPN, CDR2 SVGIG, per germline (reference sequence). The CDR3 sequence is CAWSGSGTATNEKLFF. The CDR3 coding sequence is TGTGCCTGGAGTGGGTCCGGGACAGCAACTAATGAAAAACTGTTTTTT.

V is TRBV7-8 and J is TRBJ2-5; TRBD2 aligns across 10 bases. The CDR3 runs to 15 residues. Germline V gene data show CDR1 as SGHVS and CDR2 as FQNEAQ. V lost 5 bases and J lost 5; bases outside the gene matches: 8. The CDR3: CASSSSGGLWETQYF. CDR3 DNA: TGTGCCAGCAGCAGTAGCGGGGGGCTCTGGGAGACCCAGTACTTC.